Following are 20 T cell receptor beta chains from one sample sequenced in a study of glioma-infiltrating T cells. TCR alpha and beta CDR3 regions were amplified from RNA using iRepertoire nested multiplex PCR. TCRdb called the multiplex PCR reads again in MiXCR, with one record for every CDR3 protein. The sample has roughly 350,000 distinct CDR3 sequences, roughly two fifths seen once. The sequencing input was glioma tissue, nonneoplastic brain tissue, or PBMCs (not recorded which). The receptor source for this set is a human donor with low-grade glioma or glioblastoma, undergoing nonglioma brain surgery, or in good health (not recorded which).

The J gene is TRBJ2-7, the V gene TRBV28, with D uncertain. This CDR3 comprises 13 residues. V lost 2 bases, J lost 3 bases, and 8 bases lay in between. Germline V gives CDR1 MDHEN, CDR2 SYDVKM. CDR3 residues: CASSLRHLYEQYF. CDR3 nucleotide sequence: TGTGCCAGCAGTTTACGGCATCTCTACGAGCAGTACTTC. Complete variable domain (other parts from reference TRBV28 and TRBJ2-7): DVKVTQSSRYLVKRTGEKVFLECVQDMDHENMFWYRQDPGLGLRLIYFSYDVKMKEKGDIPEGYSVSREKKERFSLILESASTNQTSMYLCASSLRHLYEQYFGPGTRLTVT.

This clonotype was seen at least ten times. The V and J genes are TRBV20-1 and TRBJ2-1; possible D gene TRBD2, 6 bases. V lost 2 bases and J lost 8, with 10 bases in between. The length of the CDR3 is 12 residues. Germline values: CDR1 DFQATT, CDR2 SNEGSKA (reference sequence). CDR3 bases: TGCAGTGCTAGATATTCTAGCGATGAGCAGTTCTTC. It codes for CSARYSSDEQFF.

About this clonotype itself: One junction end disagrees with the germline gene, perhaps due to a read error. The chain is built from TRBV28 and TRBJ2-7; 9 bases match TRBD1. The CDR3 spans 13 residues. CDR1 is MDHEN and CDR2 is SYDVKM in the germline V gene. CDR3 in amino acids: CASRWTGVREKYF. The CDR3 DNA reads TGTGCCAGCAGGTGGACAGGGGTGCGCGAGAAGTACTTC.

This clonotype appeared a few times. The gene calls are TRBV20-1 and TRBJ2-1; D not resolved. Trimming pared 0 bases from V and 7 bases from J, leaving 13 bases between. Germline V lookup: CDR1 DFQATT, CDR2 SNEGSKA (reference sequence). The CDR3 runs 14 residues. CDR3 nucleotides: TGCAGTGCTAGAGATGGCAGGTTGAAAAATGAGCAGTTCTTC. This codes for CSARDGRLKNEQFF.

The chain has TRBV5-4 and TRBJ1-2; TRBD1 agrees at 7 bases. The CDR3 is made up of 13 amino acids. The junction had 1 base not matched to a gene; V was cut back by 2 bases and J by 3 bases. Germline V CDR1 and CDR2: SGHNT, YYREEE (reference sequence). DNA for the CDR3: TGTGCCAGCAGCTTCGGGACAGACTATGGCTACACCTTC. It is translated as CASSFGTDYGYTF.

The CDR3 DNA sequence: TGTGCCAGCAGTTTAGGACAGGCAGTGGCAGTGGACACCTTC. This translates into CASSLGQAVAVDTF. J is TRBJ1-2 and V is TRBV28, with TRBD1 matching 7 bases. Losses at the gene ends were 2 bases for V and 12 bases for J; bases not matched to a gene: 12. The CDR3 length is 14 residues. Germline V gene sequence: CDR1 MDHEN, CDR2 SYDVKM.

This clonotype was found a few times. The gene calls are TRBV20-1 and TRBJ2-7; D not resolved. Between the trimmed V and J ends, which lost 1 base and 4 bases, there was a span of 5 bases. This CDR3 spans 11 amino acids. Germline CDR1 DFQATT, CDR2 SNEGSKA (reference sequence). The CDR3 nucleotides read TGCAGTGCTAGAGTAAGGTACGAGCAGTACTTC. This gives the protein CSARVRYEQYF.

In this sample, this clonotype turned up a few times. This rearrangement joins TRBV7-9 to TRBJ1-5; 10 bases are shared with TRBD1. V dropped 4 bases and J dropped 6; count of bases not matched to a gene: 12. The CDR3 spans 17 residues. Per the germline V gene, CDR1 is SEHNR and CDR2 is FQNEAQ (reference sequence). This CDR3 is CASSSFSGQGSGQPQHF. The DNA of the CDR3 is TGTGCCAGCAGCTCGTTTTCGGGACAGGGGAGTGGTCAGCCCCAGCATTTT.

This clonotype was seen more than once but under ten times. The chain combines TRBV4-1 with TRBJ2-7; the match to TRBD1 covers 7 bases. After removal of 3 bases from V and 3 bases from J, the junction contained 11 bases not matched to a gene. Germline CDR1 MGHRA, CDR2 YSYEKL. CDR3 size: 16 residues. CDR3 residues: CASSQRDGTAHYEQYF. The CDR3 nucleotides are TGCGCCAGCAGCCAGAGAGACGGGACAGCTCACTACGAGCAGTACTTC.

This clonotype was recorded at least ten times. The rearrangement joins TRBV27 to TRBJ2-1; 8 bases align to TRBD2. V was clipped by 5 bases and J by 7 bases; unmatched bases: 10. This CDR3 is 15 amino acids long. The germline CDR1 and CDR2 sequences are MNHEY and SMNVEV (reference sequence). CDR3 bases: TGTGCCAGCAGTCAAAGCGGGAGCTCGTGGAATGAGCAGTTCTTC. Encoded protein: CASSQSGSSWNEQFF.

Regarding this clonotype: One end of the junction is discordant with germline, which a read error may explain. The V and J genes are TRBV2 and TRBJ1-1, with D perhaps TRBD1 (5 bases). Germline CDR1 and CDR2: SNHLY and FYNNEI. This CDR3 contains 13 residues. The CDR3 region has the DNA TGTGCCAGCGGTGACGGGGGAAACACTGAAGCTTTCTTT. Translated, it gives CASGDGGNTEAFF.

V is TRBV7-9 and J is TRBJ2-3, with D tentatively TRBD2 (6 bases). The V and J ends lost 5 bases and 3 bases respectively, with 18 bases between them. The CDR3 sequence is 16 residues long. In germline, CDR1 is SEHNR, CDR2 FQNEAQ (reference sequence). CDR3 loop: CASSRRTTGITDTQYF. The DNA for the CDR3 is TGTGCCAGCAGCCGACGGACTACAGGAATTACAGATACGCAGTATTTT.

Only a few counts were recorded for this clonotype. The chain joins TRBV5-8 to TRBJ1-5, with 8 nucleotides matching TRBD1. V shed 2 bases and J 9 bases; nucleotides not matched to a gene: 10. Germline assignment: CDR1 SGHTS and CDR2 YDEGEE. CDR3 length: 15 amino acids. In DNA, the CDR3 is TGTGCCAGCAGCTTAGGACAGGGAAGAACACGGCCCCAGCATTTT. Translation: CASSLGQGRTRPQHF.

The V and J genes are TRBV6-2 or TRBV6-3 and TRBJ2-7; no clear D. The CDR3 has 13 residues. V lost 2 bases and J lost 9, with 14 bases in between. CDR1 is MNHEY, CDR2 SVGEGT, per germline. The CDR3 region has the DNA TGTGCCAGCAGTTACCCAGGTGTCCCGGGGCAGTACTTC. This sequence encodes CASSYPGVPGQYF.

This chain connects TRBV12-3 or TRBV12-4 to TRBJ2-1; no clear D gene. V was shortened by 8 bases and J by 2 bases, with 13 bases between the two germline ends. The CDR3 covers 14 residues. The CDR3 sequence is CASLPGQPYNEQFF. For the CDR3, the DNA is TGTGCCAGCCTGCCCGGGCAACCCTACAATGAGCAGTTCTTC.

This clonotype was observed many times. This chain's CDR3 is CASSFSLAGDTQYF. DNA of the CDR3: TGTGCCAGCAGCTTCAGCCTAGCGGGAGATACGCAGTATTTT. V gene TRBV7-9 combines with J gene TRBJ2-3; 8 bases are shared with TRBD2. Trimming at V came to 3 bases and at J to 5 bases, leaving 4 bases not matched to a gene. The length of the CDR3 is 14 residues. Germline CDR1 reads SEHNR; CDR2 reads FQNEAQ (reference sequence).

This clonotype was picked up one time. J is TRBJ2-7 and V is TRBV5-1, with D hard to call. CDR1 and CDR2 from the germline V gene are SGHRS and YFSETQ. The CDR3 runs to 13 residues. V shed 4 bases and J shed 2 bases, with 10 bases lying between them. CDR3 coding DNA: TGCGCCAGCAGCACGGATGTTACCTACGAGCAGTACTTC. Translated: CASSTDVTYEQYF.

The chain is built from TRBV19 and TRBJ2-1; D is undetermined. The CDR3 has 15 amino acids. Trimming removed 3 bases from V and 0 bases from J, with 9 bases in between. Germline CDR1 LNHDA, CDR2 SQIVND (reference sequence). CDR3 residues: CASSMQQSSYNEQFF. CDR3 coding DNA: TGTGCCAGTAGTATGCAGCAGAGCTCCTACAATGAGCAGTTCTTC. The variable domain in full, with the rest retrieved from reference TRBV19 and TRBJ2-1, is DGGITQSPKYLFRKEGQNVTLSCEQNLNHDAMYWYRQDPGQGLRLIYYSQIVNDFQKGDIAEGYSVSREKKESFPLTVTSAQKNPTAFYLCASSMQQSSYNEQFFGPGTRLTVL.

The CDR3 sequence is CASSLLGQGSYGYTF. CDR3 nucleotide sequence: TGTGCCAGCAGCCTCTTGGGACAGGGCAGCTATGGCTACACCTTC. The chain employs TRBV7-9 and TRBJ1-2; TRBD1 matches 9 bases. The CDR3 runs 15 residues. Trimming cost V 5 bases and J 4 bases; bases outside gene matches: 8. CDR1 and CDR2 (germline): SEHNR, FQNEAQ (reference sequence).

This clonotype was counted ten times or more. V usage is TRBV20-1 and J usage is TRBJ2-5; 12 bases are a match to TRBD1. J gave up 5 bases and V 7 bases, and 8 bases lay outside the gene matches. This CDR3 is built from 14 residues. Germline V gives CDR1 DFQATT, CDR2 SNEGSKA (reference sequence). The CDR3 loop is CSVTGQGAPETQYF. In nucleotides, the CDR3 is TGCAGTGTAACGGGACAGGGGGCGCCGGAGACCCAGTACTTC.